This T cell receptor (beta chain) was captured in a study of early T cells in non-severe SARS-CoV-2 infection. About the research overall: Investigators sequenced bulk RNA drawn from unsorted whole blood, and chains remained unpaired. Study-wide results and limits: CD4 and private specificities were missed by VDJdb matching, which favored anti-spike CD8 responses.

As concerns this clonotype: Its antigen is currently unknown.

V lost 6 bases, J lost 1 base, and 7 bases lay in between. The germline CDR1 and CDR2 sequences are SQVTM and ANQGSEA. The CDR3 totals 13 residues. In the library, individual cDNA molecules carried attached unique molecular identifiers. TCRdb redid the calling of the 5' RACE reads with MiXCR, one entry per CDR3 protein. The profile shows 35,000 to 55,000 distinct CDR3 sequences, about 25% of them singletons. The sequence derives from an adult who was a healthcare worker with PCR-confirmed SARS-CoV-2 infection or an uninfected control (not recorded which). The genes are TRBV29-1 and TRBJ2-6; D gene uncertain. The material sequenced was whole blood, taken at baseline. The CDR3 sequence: CSVTTSGANVLTF. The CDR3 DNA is TGCAGCGTCACCACGTCTGGGGCCAACGTCCTGACTTTC.